This is a list of T cell receptor beta chains from one sample in a study of STAT3 mutations in large granular lymphocyte leukemia. Sequencing was performed with immunoSEQ multiplex PCR; in TCRdb, only in-frame clones are kept and a portion is missing. This table holds roughly 13,000 clones, roughly 90% found once. Sequencing was done on a sample of peripheral blood mononuclear cells. All receptors come from a man aged 35-49 years with T-cell large granular lymphocyte leukemia. Some clones in this sample may be carry-over from other donors' samples. The CDR3 runs from the conserved cysteine through the conserved F or W. D genes are given only for firm matches. Some rows have no size entry. The others give once, few or many, or a class for an expanded clone.

TRBV7-6,once,TRBJ1-2,16,NA,TGTGCCAGCAGCTTACGGCAGGGGTTGGCCGCGTATGGCTACACCTTC,CASSLRQGLAAYGYTF
TRBV28,NA,TRBJ1-2,13,NA,TGTGCCAGCAGTTTGGGCCAATCCTATGGCTACACCTTC,CASSLGQSYGYTF
TRBV18,NA,TRBJ2-4,13,NA,TGTGCCAGCTCACCTCTAGCCAAAAACATTCAGTACTTC,CASSPLAKNIQYF
TRBV4-2,NA,TRBJ2-3,16,NA,TGTGCCAGCAGCCAAGAAGGGTCGGGGGCTCCAGATACGCAGTATTTT,CASSQEGSGAPDTQYF
TRBV5-4,NA,TRBJ2-1,14,TRBD2,TGTGCCAGCAGTCTAGCGGGGGGAAACAATGAGCAGTTCTTC,CASSLAGGNNEQFF
TRBV5-6,NA,TRBJ1-1,18,TRBD1,TGTGCCAGCAGCTTGTGGGACAGGATAAGGCTGGGGAGCACTGAAGCTTTCTTT,CASSLWDRIRLGSTEAFF
TRBV29-1,NA,TRBJ1-1,11,NA,TGCAGCGTGGATAACTTGGCTGAAGCTTTCTTT,CSVDNLAEAFF
TRBV7-9,NA,TRBJ2-3,15,NA,TGTGCCAGCAGCTTTGAAAGGGTGTTGACAGATACGCAGTATTTT,CASSFERVLTDTQYF
TRBV27,NA,TRBJ2-7,14,TRBD2,TGTGCCAGCAGTTCCCTAGCGGGGAGCTACGAGCAGTACTTC,CASSSLAGSYEQYF
TRBV19,NA,TRBJ2-3,14,NA,TGTGCCAGTAACGGCTACCTAGCATCAGATACGCAGTATTTT,CASNGYLASDTQYF
TRBV5-4,NA,TRBJ2-3,14,NA,TGTGCCAGCAGCTTCTCAGGGGGGGCAGATACGCAGTATTTT,CASSFSGGADTQYF
TRBV27,NA,TRBJ1-6,14,TRBD1,TGTGCCAGCAGACCGGGACAGGGCGATTCACCCCTCCACTTT,CASRPGQGDSPLHF
TRBV10-3,NA,TRBJ2-7,14,TRBD1,TGTGCCATCAGTGCCCCCGGACAGGCATACGAGCAGTACTTC,CAISAPGQAYEQYF
TRBV7-8,NA,TRBJ2-4,17,NA,TGTGCCAGCAGCTTCCCCGAGGAGGGGGAAGCCAAAAACATTCAGTACTTC,CASSFPEEGEAKNIQYF
TRBV19,once,TRBJ2-1,16,TRBD2,TGTGCCAGTAGTATGACTAGCGGGGGGGCCGGCAATGAGCAGTTCTTC,CASSMTSGGAGNEQFF
TRBV6-5,NA,TRBJ2-7,14,NA,TGTGCCAGCAGTTACACCAACAGGGCCCACGAGCAGTACTTC,CASSYTNRAHEQYF
TRBV5-1,once,TRBJ2-5,15,NA,TGCGCCAGCAGCCTCCCTCCGGGGGCAGTACAGACCCAGTACTTC,CASSLPPGAVQTQYF
TRBV10-3,once,TRBJ1-1,17,TRBD1,TGTGCCATCAGTGAGTCGACAGGGAACCTTTTAGGCACTGAAGCTTTCTTT,CAISESTGNLLGTEAFF
TRBV18,NA,TRBJ2-6,17,NA,TGTGCCAGCTCACCGGGGGCAGGGCAATCTGGGGCCAACGTCCTGACTTTC,CASSPGAGQSGANVLTF
TRBV6-1,NA,TRBJ2-7,15,TRBD2,TGTGCCACCCAGACCGGGACTAGCGGGGCCTACGAGCAGTACTTC,CATQTGTSGAYEQYF